Below are 4 T cell receptor beta chains sequenced from a single sample in a study of monozygotic twins with inflammatory bowel disease. TCRdb derives one entry per CDR3 protein from the 5' RACE reads, leaving out DNA. The table gives around 140,000 distinct CDR3 sequences; the top ten clones make up around 2.5% of it. Sequenced input: blood. The receptors come from a human donor with ulcerative colitis or Crohn's disease, or a healthy co-twin of an affected twin (not recorded which).

The gene calls are TRBV20-1 and TRBJ2-3; checking the TCRdb D call of TRBD1 is not possible without DNA. The germline CDR1 and CDR2 sequences are DFQATT and SNEGSKA (reference sequence). The CDR3 loop spans 15 amino acids. This CDR3 reads CSARDSGGGTDTQYF.

V usage is TRBV3-1 and J usage is TRBJ2-7; TCRdb's assignment of TRBD1 cannot be checked, as there is no DNA. The length of the CDR3 is 14 residues. Germline CDR1 reads LGHDT; CDR2 reads YNNKEL (reference sequence). CDR3 amino acids: CASSQEVGAREQYF.

This rearrangement joins TRBV7-2 to TRBJ2-3; TCRdb indicates TRBD2, and absent DNA this call remains unverified. Germline-derived CDR1 and CDR2 are SGHTA and FQGNSA. The CDR3 totals 16 residues. This CDR3 is CASSVLAGRITDTQYF.

The chain recombines TRBV7-2 with TRBJ2-5; the TCRdb call, TRBD1, lacks DNA for checking. CDR1 is SGHTA and CDR2 is FQGNSA in the germline V gene. This CDR3 has 14 amino acids. The CDR3 protein is CASTLTGVVGTQYF.